This TCR beta chain was observed in a study of blood T cell repertoires in COVID-19. About the study: Material from acute and convalescent COVID-19 was sourced from the United States, Italy and Spain. Sources were T cells, B-cell-depleted T cells, or PBMCs; the material itself was cDNA or gDNA.

The ends lost 4 bases at V and 4 bases at J; junction bases unmatched: 6. This CDR3 region has 15 residues. Germline loops: CDR1 SGHAT, CDR2 FQNNGV. As processed by the authors: Reference gene primer amplification in the assay estimated nucleated cell counts. The assay was immunoSEQ multiplex PCR, and TCRdb's table has in-frame clones only and misses some. For V, J and clone size, that table is used; D and trimming come from the DNA. This table holds 400,000 to 500,000 clones, more than 75% found once. The sequenced material came from PBMCs or T cells enriched from blood (not recorded which). This clonotype originated in a middle-aged woman who had recovered from COVID-19. This chain links TRBV11-2 with TRBJ2-7, with 11 nucleotides matching TRBD2. DNA of the CDR3: TGTGCCAGCAGCTCACAACTAGCGGGAGCTTACGAGCAGTACTTC. Translating it yields CASSSQLAGAYEQYF.